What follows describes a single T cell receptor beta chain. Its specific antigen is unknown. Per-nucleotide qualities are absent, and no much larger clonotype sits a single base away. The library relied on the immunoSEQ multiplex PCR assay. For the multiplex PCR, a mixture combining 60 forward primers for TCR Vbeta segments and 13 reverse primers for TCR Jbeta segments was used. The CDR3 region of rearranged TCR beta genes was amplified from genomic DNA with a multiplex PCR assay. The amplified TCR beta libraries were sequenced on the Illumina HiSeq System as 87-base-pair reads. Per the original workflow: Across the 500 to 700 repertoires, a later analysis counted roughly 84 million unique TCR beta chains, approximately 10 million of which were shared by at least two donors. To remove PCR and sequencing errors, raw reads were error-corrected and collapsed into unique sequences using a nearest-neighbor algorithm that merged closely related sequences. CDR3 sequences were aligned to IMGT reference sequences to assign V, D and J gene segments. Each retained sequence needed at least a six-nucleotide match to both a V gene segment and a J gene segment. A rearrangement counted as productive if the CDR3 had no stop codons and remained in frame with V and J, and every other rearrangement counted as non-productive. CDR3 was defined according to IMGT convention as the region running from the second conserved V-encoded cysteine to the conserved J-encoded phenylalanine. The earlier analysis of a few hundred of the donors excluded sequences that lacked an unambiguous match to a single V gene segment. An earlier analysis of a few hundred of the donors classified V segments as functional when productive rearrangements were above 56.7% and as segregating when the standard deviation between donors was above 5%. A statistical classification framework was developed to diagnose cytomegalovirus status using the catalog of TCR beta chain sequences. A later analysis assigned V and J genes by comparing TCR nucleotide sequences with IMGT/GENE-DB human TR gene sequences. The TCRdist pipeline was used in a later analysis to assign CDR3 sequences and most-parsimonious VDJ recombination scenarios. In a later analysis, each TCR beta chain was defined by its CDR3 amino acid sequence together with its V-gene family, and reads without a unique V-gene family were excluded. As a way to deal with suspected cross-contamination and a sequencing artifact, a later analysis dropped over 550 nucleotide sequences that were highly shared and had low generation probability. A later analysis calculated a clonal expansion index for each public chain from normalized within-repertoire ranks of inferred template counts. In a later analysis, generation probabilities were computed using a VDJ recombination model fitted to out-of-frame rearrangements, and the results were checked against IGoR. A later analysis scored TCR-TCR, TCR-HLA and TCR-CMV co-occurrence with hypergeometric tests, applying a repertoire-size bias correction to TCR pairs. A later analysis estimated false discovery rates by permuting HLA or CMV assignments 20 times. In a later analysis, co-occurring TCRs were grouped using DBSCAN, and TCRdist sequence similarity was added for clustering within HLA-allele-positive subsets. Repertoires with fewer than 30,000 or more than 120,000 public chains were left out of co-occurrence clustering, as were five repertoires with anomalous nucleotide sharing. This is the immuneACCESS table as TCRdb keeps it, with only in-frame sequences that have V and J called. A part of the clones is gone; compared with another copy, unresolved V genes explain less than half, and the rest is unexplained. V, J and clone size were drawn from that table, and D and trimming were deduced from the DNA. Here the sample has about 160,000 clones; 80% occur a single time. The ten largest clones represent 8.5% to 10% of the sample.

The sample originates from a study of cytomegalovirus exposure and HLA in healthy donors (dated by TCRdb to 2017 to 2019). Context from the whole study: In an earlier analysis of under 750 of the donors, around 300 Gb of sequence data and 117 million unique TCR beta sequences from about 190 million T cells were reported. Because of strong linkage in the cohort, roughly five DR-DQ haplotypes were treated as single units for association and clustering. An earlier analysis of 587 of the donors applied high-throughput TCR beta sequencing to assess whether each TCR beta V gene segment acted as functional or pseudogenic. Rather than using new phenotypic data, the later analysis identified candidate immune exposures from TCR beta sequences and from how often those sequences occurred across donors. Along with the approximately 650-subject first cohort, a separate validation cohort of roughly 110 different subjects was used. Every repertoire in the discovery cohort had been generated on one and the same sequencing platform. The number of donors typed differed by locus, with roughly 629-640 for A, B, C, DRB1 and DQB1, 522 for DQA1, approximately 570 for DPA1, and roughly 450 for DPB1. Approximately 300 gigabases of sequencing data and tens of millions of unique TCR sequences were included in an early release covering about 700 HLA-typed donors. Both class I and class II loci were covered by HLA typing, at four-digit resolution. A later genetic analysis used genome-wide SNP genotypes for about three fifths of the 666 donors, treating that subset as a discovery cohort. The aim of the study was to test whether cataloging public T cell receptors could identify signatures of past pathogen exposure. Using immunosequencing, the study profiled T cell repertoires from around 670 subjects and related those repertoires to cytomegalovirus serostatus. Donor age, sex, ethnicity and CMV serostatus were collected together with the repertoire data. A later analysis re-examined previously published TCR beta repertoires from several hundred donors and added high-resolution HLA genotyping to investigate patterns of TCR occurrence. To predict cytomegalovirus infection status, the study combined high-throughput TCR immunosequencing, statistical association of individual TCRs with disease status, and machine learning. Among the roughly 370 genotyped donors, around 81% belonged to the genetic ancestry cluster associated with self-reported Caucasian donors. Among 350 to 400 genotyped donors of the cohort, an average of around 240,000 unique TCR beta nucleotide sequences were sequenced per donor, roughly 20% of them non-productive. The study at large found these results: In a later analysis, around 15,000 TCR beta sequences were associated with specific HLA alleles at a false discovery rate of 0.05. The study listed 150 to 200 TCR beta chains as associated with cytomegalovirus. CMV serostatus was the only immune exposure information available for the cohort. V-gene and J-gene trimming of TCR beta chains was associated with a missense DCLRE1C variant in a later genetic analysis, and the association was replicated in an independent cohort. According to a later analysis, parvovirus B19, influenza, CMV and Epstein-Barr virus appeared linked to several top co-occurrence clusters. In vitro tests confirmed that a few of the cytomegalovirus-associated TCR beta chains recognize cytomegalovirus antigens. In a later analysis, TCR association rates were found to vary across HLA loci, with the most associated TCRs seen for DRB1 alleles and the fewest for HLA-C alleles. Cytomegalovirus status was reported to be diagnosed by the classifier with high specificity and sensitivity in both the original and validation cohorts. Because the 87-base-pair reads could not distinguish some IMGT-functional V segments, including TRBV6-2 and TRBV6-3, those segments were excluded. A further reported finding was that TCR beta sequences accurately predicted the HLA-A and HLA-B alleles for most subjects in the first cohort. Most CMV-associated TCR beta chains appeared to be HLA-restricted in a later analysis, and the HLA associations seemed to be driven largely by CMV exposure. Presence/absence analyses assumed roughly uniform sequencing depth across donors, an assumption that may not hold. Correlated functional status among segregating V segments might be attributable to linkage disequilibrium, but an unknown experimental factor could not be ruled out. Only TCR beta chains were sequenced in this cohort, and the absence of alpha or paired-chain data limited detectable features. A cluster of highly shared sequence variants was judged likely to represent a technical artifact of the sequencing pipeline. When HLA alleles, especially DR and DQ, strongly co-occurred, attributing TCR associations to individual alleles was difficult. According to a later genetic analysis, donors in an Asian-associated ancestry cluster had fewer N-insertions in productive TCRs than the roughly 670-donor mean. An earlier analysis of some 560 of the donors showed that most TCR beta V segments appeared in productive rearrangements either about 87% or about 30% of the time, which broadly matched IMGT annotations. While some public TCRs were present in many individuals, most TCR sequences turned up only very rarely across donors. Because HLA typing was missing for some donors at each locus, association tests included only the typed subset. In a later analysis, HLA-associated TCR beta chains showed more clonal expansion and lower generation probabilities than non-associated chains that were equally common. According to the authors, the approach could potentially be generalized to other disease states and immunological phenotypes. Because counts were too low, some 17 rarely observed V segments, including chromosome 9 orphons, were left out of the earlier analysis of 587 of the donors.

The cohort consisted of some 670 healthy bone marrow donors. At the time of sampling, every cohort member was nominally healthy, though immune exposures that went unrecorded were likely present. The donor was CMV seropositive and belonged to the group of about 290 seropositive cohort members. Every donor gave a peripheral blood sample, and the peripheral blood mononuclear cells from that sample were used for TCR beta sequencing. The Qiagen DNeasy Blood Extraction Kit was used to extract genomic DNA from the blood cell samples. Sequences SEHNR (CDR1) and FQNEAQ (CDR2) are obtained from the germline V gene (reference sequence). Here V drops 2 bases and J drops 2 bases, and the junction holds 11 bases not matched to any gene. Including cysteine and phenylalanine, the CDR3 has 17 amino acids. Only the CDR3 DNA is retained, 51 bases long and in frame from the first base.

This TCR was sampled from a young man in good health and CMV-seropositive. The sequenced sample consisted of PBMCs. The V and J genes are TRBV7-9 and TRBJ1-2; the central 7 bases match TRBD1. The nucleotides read TGTGCCAGCAGCTTATCCGCGCGAGGGGGCGCGAACTATGGCTACACCTTC. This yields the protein CASSLSARGGANYGYTF.